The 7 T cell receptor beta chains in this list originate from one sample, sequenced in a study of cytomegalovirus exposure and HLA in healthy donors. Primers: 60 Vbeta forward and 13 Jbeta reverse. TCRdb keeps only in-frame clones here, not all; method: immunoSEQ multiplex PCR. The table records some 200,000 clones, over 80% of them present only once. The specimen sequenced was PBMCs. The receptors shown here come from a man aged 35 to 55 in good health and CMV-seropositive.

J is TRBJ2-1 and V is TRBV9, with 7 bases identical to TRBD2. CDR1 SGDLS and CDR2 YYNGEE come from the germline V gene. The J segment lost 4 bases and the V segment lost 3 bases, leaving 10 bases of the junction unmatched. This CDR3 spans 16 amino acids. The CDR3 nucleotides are TGTGCCAGCAGCGGGTGGGGACTACCAAATTACAATGAGCAGTTCTTC. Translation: CASSGWGLPNYNEQFF.

The CDR3 DNA reads as TGTGCCAGCAGTCTTCGGGGGGGAGGCACTGAAGCTTTCTTT. As protein: CASSLRGGGTEAFF. The chain recombines TRBV27 with TRBJ1-1; perhaps TRBD1 as D (5 bases). CDR3 length: 14 amino acids. Germline CDR1 reads MNHEY; CDR2 reads SMNVEV (reference sequence). With 5 bases removed from V and 4 bases from J, the gap between germline ends came to 14 bases.

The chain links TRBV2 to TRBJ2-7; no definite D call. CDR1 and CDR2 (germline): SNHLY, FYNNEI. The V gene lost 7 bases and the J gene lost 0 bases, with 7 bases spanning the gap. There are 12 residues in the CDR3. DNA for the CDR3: TGTGCCAGCATGGCCTCCTCCTACGAGCAGTACTTC. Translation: CASMASSYEQYF.

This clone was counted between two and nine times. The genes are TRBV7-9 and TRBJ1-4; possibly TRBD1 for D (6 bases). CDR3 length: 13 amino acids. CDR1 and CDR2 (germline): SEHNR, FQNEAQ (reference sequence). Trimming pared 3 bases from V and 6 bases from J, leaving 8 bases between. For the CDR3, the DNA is TGTGCCAGCAGCTTTCAGGGGCATGAAAAACTGTTTTTT. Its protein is CASSFQGHEKLFF.

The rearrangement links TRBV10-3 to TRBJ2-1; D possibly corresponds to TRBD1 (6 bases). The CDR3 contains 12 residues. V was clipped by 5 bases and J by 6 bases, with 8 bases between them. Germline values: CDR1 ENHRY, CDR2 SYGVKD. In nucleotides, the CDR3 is TGTGCCATCAGTTCGGACAGCAATGAGCAGTTCTTC. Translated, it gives CAISSDSNEQFF.

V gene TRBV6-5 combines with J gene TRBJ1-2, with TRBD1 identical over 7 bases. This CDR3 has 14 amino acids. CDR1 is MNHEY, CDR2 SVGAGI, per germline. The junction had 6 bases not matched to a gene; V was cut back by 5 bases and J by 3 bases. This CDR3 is CASSTDRRHYGYTF. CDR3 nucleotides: TGTGCCAGCAGTACGGACAGGCGACACTATGGCTACACCTTC.

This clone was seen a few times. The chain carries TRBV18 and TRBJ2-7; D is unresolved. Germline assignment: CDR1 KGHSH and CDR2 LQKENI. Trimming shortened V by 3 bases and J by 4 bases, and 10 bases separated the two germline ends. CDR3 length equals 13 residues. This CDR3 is CASSPPSLYEQYF. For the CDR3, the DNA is TGTGCCAGCTCACCCCCTAGTCTATACGAGCAGTACTTC.